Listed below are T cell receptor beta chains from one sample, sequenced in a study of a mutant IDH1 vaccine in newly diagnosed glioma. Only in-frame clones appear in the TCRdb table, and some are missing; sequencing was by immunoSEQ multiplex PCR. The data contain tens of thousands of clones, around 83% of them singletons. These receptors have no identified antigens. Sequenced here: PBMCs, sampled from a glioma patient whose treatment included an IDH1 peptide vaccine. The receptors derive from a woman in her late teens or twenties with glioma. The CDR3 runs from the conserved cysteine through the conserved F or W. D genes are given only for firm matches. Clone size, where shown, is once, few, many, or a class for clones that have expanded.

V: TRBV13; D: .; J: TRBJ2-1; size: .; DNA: TGTGCCAGCAGCTTGGCGGGGGAGCAGTTCTTC; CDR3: CASSLAGEQFF
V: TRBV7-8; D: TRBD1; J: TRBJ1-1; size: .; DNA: TGTGCCAGCAGCTTAGACAGGGGGCGCGGGGTGAACACTGAAGCTTTCTTT; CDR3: CASSLDRGRGVNTEAFF
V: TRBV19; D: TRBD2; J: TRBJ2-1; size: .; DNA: TGTGCCAGTAGTATATATGGGGGCGCGGGAGGGTCCTACAATGAGCAGTTCTTC; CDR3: CASSIYGGAGGSYNEQFF
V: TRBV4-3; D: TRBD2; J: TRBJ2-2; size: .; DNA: TGCGCCAGCAGCCTCGGGACTAGCGGCACCGGGGAGCTGTTTTTT; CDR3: CASSLGTSGTGELFF
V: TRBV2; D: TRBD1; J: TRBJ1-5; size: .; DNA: TGTGCCAGCCAGGGGGATAGCAATCAGCCCCAGCATTTT; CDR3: CASQGDSNQPQHF
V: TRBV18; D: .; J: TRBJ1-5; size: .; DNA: TGTGCCAGCTCACCAACCGGTTTGAGCAATCAGCCCCAGCATTTT; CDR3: CASSPTGLSNQPQHF
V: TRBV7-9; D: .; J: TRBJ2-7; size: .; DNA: TGTGCCAGCAGCACCCCACATGGGGGAACCTACGAGCAGTACTTC; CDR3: CASSTPHGGTYEQYF
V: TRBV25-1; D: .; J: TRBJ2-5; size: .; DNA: TGTGCCAGCAGTCGGTCTCCGGAGACCCAGTACTTC; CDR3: CASSRSPETQYF
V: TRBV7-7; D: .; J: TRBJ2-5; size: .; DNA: TGTGCTAGCAGCTTAGCGTTGGGGATCCAAGATACCCAGTACTTC; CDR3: CASSLALGIQDTQYF
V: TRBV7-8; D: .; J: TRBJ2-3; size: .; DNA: TGTGCCAGCAGCCCCGGGATAGGGGGGGCCGATACGCAGTATTTT; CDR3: CASSPGIGGADTQYF
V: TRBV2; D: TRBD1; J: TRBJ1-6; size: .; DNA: TGTGCCAGCAGAAGGGGACAGGGAGGGAATTCACCCCTCCACTTT; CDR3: CASRRGQGGNSPLHF
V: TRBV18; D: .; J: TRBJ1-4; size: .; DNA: TGTGCCAGCTCAACGAGACAGGCCCCTAATGAAAAACTGTTTTTT; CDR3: CASSTRQAPNEKLFF
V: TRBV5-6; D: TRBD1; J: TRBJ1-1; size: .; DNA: TGTGCCAGCAGCTTCTTGGCCAGGGGGGTTGCGAACACTGAAGCTTTCTTT; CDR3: CASSFLARGVANTEAFF
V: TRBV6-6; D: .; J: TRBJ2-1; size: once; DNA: TGTGCCAGCAGTTACCCAAAGACCGTTGAGGATGAGCAGTTCTTC; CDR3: CASSYPKTVEDEQFF
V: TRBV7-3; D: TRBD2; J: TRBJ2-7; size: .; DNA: TGTGCCAGCAGCTTAACGCCACTAGCGGGAGGAGATGAGCAGTACTTC; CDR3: CASSLTPLAGGDEQYF
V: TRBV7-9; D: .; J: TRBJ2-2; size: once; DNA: TGTGCCAGCAGCCCTACGGTAGGGAGGGGGCGGAACACCGGGGAGCTGTTTTTT; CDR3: CASSPTVGRGRNTGELFF
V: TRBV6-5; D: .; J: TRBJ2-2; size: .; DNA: TGTGCCAGCACCCAGGGGACTGCCGGGGAGCTGTTTTTT; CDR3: CASTQGTAGELFF
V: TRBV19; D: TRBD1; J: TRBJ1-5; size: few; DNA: TGTGCCAGTAGTATAGAGGGACAGATCTATCAGCCCCAGCATTTT; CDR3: CASSIEGQIYQPQHF
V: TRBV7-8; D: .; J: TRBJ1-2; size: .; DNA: TGTGCCAGCAGCCGTTTAGGGGGGTTAATGGGCTACACCTTC; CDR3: CASSRLGGLMGYTF
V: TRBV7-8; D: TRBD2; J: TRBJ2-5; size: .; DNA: TGTGCCAGCAGCCAAGTGGGGGGGGGAATAGAGACCCAGTACTTC; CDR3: CASSQVGGGIETQYF
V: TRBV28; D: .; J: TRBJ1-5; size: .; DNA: TGTGCCAGCAGTTTAGGCCCGAATCAGCCCCAGCATTTT; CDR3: CASSLGPNQPQHF
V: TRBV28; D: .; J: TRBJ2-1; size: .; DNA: TGTGCCAGCAGTTTCGCAGGGAGCAATGAGCAGTTCTTC; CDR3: CASSFAGSNEQFF